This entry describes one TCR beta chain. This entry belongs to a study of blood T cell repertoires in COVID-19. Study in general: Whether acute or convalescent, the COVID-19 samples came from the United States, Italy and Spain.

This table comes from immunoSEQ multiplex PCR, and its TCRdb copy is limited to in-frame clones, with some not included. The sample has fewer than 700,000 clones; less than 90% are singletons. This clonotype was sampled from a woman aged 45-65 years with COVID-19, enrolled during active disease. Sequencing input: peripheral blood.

The CDR3 spells CASSAFPGDRGTEAFF. DNA of the CDR3: TGTGCCAGCAGCGCCTTCCCGGGGGACAGGGGAACTGAAGCTTTCTTT. The V and J genes are TRBV9 and TRBJ1-1; 10 bases match TRBD1. The CDR3 extends over 16 amino acids. Losses at the gene ends were 3 bases for V and 5 bases for J; bases not matched to a gene: 10. Germline CDR1 reads SGDLS; CDR2 reads YYNGEE.